This TCR beta chain was identified in a study of cytomegalovirus exposure and HLA in healthy donors. Both 60 Vbeta primers and 13 Jbeta primers went into the PCR. Profiling relied on immunoSEQ multiplex PCR, and the TCRdb table lists in-frame clones only, not all of them. The table shows some 56,000 clones, with 70% to 85% occurring only once. The V end was cut by 5 bases, the J end by 3 bases, with 19 bases between. Germline-derived CDR1 and CDR2 are ENHRY and SYGVKD. CDR3 length: 16 amino acids. Material for sequencing was PBMCs. The receptor was isolated from a man aged 45-65 years in good health and CMV-seronegative. The V and J genes are TRBV10-3 and TRBJ1-2; TRBD1 is a possible D gene (6 bases). The CDR3 spells CAISSYGVSGDYGYTF. The CDR3 DNA is TGTGCCATCAGTTCGTACGGCGTGTCAGGGGACTATGGCTACACCTTC.